The sequence of this T cell receptor beta chain was determined in a study of blood T cell repertoires in COVID-19. This table comes from immunoSEQ multiplex PCR, and its TCRdb copy is limited to in-frame clones, with some not included. The data show about 200,000 clones, 70% to 90% seen once. The CDR3 covers 17 residues. The trim removed 4 bases at V and 5 bases at J, leaving 7 bases unmatched. The V gene's germline CDR1 is LGHNA and CDR2 YSLEER. The clonotype was recovered from a woman between 35 and 50 years old with acute COVID-19. Sequencing was performed on PBMCs or T cells enriched from blood (not recorded which). The chain carries TRBV4-3 and TRBJ2-2; 13 bases fit TRBD2. The chain's CDR3 is CASSLGTSGIGTGELFF. CDR3 sequence (DNA): TGCGCCAGCAGCCTGGGGACTAGCGGGATAGGTACCGGGGAGCTGTTTTTT.